This T cell receptor beta chain was retrieved from a study of CD8+ T cells in alopecia areata. The CDR3 is made up of 13 amino acids. Trimming shortened V by 7 bases and J by 1 base, and 11 bases separated the two germline ends. CDR1 and CDR2 (germline): MNHEY, SVGAGI. Treatment reported: oral pan-JAK inhibitor, 5-10 mg twice daily. RNA extraction was followed by reverse transcription into cDNA, which acted as the sequencing template. Repertoires were generated with immunoSEQ multiplex PCR, while TCRdb's copy carries only in-frame clones and drops some. The sample holds 110,000 to 150,000 clones, about 88% seen once.

The receptor was derived from a human donor with alopecia areata. Specimen: CD8+ T cells sorted from blood, collected at week 4, from a patient treated with tofacitinib. The V gene is TRBV6-5, the J gene TRBJ2-7; D unclear. CDR3 sequence reads: CASKGRGSYEQYF. The CDR3 region has the DNA TGTGCCAGCAAGGGAAGAGGTTCCTACGAGCAGTACTTC.